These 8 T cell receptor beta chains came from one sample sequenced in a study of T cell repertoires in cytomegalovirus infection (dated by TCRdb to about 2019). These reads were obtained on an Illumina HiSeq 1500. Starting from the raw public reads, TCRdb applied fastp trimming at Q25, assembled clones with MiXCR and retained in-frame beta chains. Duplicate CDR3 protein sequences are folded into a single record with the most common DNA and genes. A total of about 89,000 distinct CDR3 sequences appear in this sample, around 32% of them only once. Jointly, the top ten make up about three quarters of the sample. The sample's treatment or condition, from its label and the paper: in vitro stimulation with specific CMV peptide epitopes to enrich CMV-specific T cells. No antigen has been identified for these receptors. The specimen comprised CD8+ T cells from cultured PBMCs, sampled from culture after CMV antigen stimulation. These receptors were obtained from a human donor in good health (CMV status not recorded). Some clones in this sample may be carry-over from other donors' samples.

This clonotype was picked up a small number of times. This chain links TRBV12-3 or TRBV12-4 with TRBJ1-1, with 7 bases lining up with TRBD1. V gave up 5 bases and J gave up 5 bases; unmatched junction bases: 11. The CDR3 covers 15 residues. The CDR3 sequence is CASSLVNTGVTEAFF. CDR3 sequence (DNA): TGTGCCAGCAGTCTCGTAAATACAGGGGTGACTGAAGCTTTCTTT.

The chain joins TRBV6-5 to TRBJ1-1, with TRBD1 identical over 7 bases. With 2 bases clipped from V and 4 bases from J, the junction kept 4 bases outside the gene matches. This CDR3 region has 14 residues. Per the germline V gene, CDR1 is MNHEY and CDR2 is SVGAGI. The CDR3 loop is CASSYEGAGTEAFF. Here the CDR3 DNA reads TGTGCCAGCAGTTACGAGGGGGCTGGCACTGAAGCTTTCTTT.

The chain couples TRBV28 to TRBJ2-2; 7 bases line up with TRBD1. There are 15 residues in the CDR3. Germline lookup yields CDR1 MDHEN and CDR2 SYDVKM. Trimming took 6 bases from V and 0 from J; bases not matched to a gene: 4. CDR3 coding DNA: TGTGCCAGCAGACCTGGGACAGCGAACACCGGGGAGCTGTTTTTT. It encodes CASRPGTANTGELFF. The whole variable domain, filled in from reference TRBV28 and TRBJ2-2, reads DVKVTQSSRYLVKRTGEKVFLECVQDMDHENMFWYRQDPGLGLRLIYFSYDVKMKEKGDIPEGYSVSREKKERFSLILESASTNQTSMYLCASRPGTANTGELFFGEGSRLTVL.

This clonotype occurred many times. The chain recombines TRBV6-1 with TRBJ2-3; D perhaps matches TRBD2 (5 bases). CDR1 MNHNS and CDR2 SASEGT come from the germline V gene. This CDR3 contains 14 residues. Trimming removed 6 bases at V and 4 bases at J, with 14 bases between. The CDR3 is CASRHSGGADTQYF. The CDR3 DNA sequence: TGTGCCAGCAGACACTCCGGAGGAGCAGATACGCAGTATTTT.

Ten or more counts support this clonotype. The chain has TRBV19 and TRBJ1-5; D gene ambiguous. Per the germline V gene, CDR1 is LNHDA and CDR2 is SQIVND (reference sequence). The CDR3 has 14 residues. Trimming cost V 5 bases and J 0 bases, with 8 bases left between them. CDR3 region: CASSVGDSNQPQHF. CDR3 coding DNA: TGTGCCAGTAGTGTTGGAGATAGCAATCAGCCCCAGCATTTT.

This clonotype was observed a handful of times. DNA for the CDR3: TGTGCCAGCTCACCAAACTGGACCGGGCCCCAGCATTTT. Its translation is CASSPNWTGPQHF. This chain links TRBV18 with TRBJ1-5; D unresolved. Germline lookup yields CDR1 KGHSH and CDR2 LQKENI. Trimming removed 2 bases at V and 9 bases at J, with 11 bases between. There are 13 residues in the CDR3.

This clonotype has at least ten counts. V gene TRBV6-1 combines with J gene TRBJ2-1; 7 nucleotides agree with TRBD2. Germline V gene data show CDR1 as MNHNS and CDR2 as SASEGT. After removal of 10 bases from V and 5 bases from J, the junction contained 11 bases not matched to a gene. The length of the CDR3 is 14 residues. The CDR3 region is CATRPTSDHNEQFF. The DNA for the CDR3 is TGTGCCACCAGACCCACTAGCGATCACAATGAGCAGTTCTTC.

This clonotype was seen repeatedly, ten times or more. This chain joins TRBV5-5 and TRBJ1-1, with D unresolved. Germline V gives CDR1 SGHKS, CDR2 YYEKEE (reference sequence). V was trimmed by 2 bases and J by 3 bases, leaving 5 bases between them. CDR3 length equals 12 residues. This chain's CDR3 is CASSFSYTEAFF. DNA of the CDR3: TGTGCCAGCAGCTTCTCGTACACTGAAGCTTTCTTT. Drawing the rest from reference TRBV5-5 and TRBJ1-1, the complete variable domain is DAGVTQSPTHLIKTRGQQVTLRCSPISGHKSVSWYQQVLGQGPQFIFQYYEKEERGRGNFPDRFSARQFPNYSSELNVNALLLGDSALYLCASSFSYTEAFFGQGTRLTVV.